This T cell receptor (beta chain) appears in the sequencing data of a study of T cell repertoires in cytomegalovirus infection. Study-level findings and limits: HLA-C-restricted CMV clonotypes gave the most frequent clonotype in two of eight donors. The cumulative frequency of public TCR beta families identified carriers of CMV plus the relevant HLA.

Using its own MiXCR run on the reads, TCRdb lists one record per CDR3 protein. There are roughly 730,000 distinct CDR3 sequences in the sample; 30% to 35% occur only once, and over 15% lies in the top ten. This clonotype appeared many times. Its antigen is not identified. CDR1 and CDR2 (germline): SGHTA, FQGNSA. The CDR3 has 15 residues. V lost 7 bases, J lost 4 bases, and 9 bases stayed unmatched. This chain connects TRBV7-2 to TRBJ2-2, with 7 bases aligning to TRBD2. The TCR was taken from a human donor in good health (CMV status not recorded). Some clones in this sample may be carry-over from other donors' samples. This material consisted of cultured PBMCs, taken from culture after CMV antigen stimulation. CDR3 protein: CASIFTGGSTGELFF. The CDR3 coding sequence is TGTGCCAGCATCTTTACGGGAGGCTCCACCGGGGAGCTGTTTTTT.